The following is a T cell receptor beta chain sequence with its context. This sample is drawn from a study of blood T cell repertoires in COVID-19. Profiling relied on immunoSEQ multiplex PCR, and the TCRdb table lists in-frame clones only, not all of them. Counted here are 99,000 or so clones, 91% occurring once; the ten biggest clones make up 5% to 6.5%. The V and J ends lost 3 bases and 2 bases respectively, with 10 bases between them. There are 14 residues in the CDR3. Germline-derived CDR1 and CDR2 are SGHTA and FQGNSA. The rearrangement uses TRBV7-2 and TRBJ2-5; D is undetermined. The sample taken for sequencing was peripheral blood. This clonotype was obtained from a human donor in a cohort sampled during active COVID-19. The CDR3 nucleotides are TGTGCCAGCAGCTTTGTAGCACTTCAAGAGACCCAGTACTTC. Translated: CASSFVALQETQYF. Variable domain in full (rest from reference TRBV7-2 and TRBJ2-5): GAGVSQSPSNKVTEKGKDVELRCDPISGHTALYWYRQSLGQGLEFLIYFQGNSAPDKSGLPSDRFSAERTGGSVSTLTIQRTQQEDSAVYLCASSFVALQETQYFGPGTRLLVL.